The 16 T cell receptor beta chains below were found in one sample sequenced in a study of blood T cell repertoires in COVID-19. Using immunoSEQ multiplex PCR, the repertoire was profiled, and TCRdb retains in-frame clones only, with some absent. The sample shows more than 90,000 clones, around 90% of them seen only once. The specimen was peripheral blood. These receptors originate from a man between 45 and 60 years old with acute or convalescent COVID-19.

This chain joins TRBV11-1 and TRBJ2-1; no reliable D call. Trimming cost V 0 bases and J 0 bases, with 9 bases left between them. Germline loops: CDR1 SGHAT, CDR2 FQDESV (reference sequence). CDR3 length: 16 amino acids. CDR3 nucleotides: TGTGCCAGCAGCTTAGCGCGCATTAGCTCCTACAATGAGCAGTTCTTC. Translated, it gives CASSLARISSYNEQFF.

The gene calls are TRBV2 and TRBJ1-2; no definite D call. The CDR3 is made up of 13 amino acids. The germline V gene encodes CDR1 SNHLY and CDR2 FYNNEI. V was shortened by 2 bases and J by 8 bases, with 12 bases between the two germline ends. CDR3 DNA sequence: TGTGCCAGCAGTGAAAGACTCCCCCAAGGCTACACCTTC. Its translation: CASSERLPQGYTF.

This chain connects TRBV25-1 to TRBJ1-2, with D unclear. Germline-derived CDR1 and CDR2 are MGHDK and SYGVNS. This CDR3 has 13 amino acids. The V and J ends lost 2 bases and 2 bases respectively, with 6 bases between them. The CDR3 spells CASSETANYGYTF. CDR3 DNA sequence: TGTGCCAGCAGTGAAACAGCCAACTATGGCTACACCTTC.

The rearrangement joins TRBV25-1 to TRBJ2-5, with D possibly being TRBD1 (5 bases). Germline loops: CDR1 MGHDK, CDR2 SYGVNS. Trimming removed 6 bases at V and 5 bases at J, with 16 bases between. This CDR3 is built from 14 residues. This CDR3 is CASRTTQARETQYF. The CDR3 nucleotides read TGTGCCAGCAGGACCACACAGGCGAGGGAGACCCAGTACTTC. The entire variable domain, with the rest obtained from reference TRBV25-1 and TRBJ2-5, is as follows: EADIYQTPRYLVIGTGKKITLECSQTMGHDKMYWYQQDPGMELHLIHYSYGVNSTEKGDLSSESTVSRIRTEHFPLTLESARPSHTSQYLCASRTTQARETQYFGPGTRLLVL.

This clone was observed once. The chain recombines TRBV24-1 with TRBJ2-2, with 8 bases matching TRBD1. Germline CDR1 KGHDR, CDR2 SFDVKD. The length of the CDR3 is 16 residues. After removal of 4 bases from V and 7 bases from J, the junction contained 10 bases not matched to a gene. CDR3 nucleotides: TGTGCCACCAGTGAAGAGGGGACAGGCCAAGGCGGGGAGCTGTTTTTT. Translated, it gives CATSEEGTGQGGELFF.

The V and J genes are TRBV12-3 or TRBV12-4 and TRBJ1-2; tentative D call: TRBD1 (6 bases). The V and J ends lost 5 bases and 4 bases respectively, with 8 bases between them. The CDR3 covers 12 residues. The CDR3 coding sequence is TGTGCCAGCAGTCGGACAGTCTATGGCTACACCTTC. This sequence encodes CASSRTVYGYTF.

CDR3 sequence reads: CASSPGSPGPYGYTF. In DNA, the CDR3 is TGTGCCAGCAGCCCTGGAAGTCCGGGTCCCTATGGCTACACCTTC. The chain carries TRBV5-6 and TRBJ1-2; D is ambiguous. Trimming pared 4 bases from V and 4 bases from J, leaving 17 bases between. Germline loops: CDR1 SGHDT, CDR2 YYEEEE. This CDR3 has 15 residues.

Regarding this clone: A read error may account for a junction end that differs from germline. The chain carries TRBV11-2 and TRBJ1-1; 10 positions match TRBD1. CDR3 length equals 16 residues. Germline-derived CDR1 and CDR2 are SGHAT and FQNNGV. The DNA of the CDR3 is TGTGCCAGCAGCCTAGAGGGTAGGACAGGGGGCACTGAAGCTTTCTTT. This codes for CASSLEGRTGGTEAFF.

The chain combines TRBV28 with TRBJ1-4; maybe TRBD1 (5 bases). Germline CDR1 and CDR2: MDHEN and SYDVKM. This CDR3 region has 14 residues. The V and J ends lost 6 bases and 8 bases respectively, with 16 bases between them. Here the CDR3 reads CASSGGGFREKLFF. The CDR3 coding sequence is TGTGCCAGCAGCGGGGGGGGGTTCCGGGAAAAACTGTTTTTT.

V usage is TRBV23-1 and J usage is TRBJ2-7, with D possibly TRBD2 on 5 matching bases. TRBV23-1 is reported as an ORF; its role is uncertain. This CDR3 spans 11 amino acids. V shed 5 bases and J shed 6 bases, with 8 bases lying between them. This chain's CDR3 is CASSTRGEQYF. The DNA of the CDR3 is TGCGCCAGCAGTACCCGGGGCGAGCAGTACTTC.

The genes are TRBV3-1 (or the pseudogene TRBV3-2) and TRBJ1-6; D is ambiguous. This CDR3 spans 16 amino acids. V was cut by 1 base and J by 8 bases, with 15 bases left in between. Germline CDR1 LGHDT, CDR2 YNNKEL (reference sequence). CDR3 nucleotides: TGTGCCAGCAGCCAAGTCTCTTTTAGTATCGATTCACCCCTCCACTTT. Translation: CASSQVSFSIDSPLHF.

This clone was seen only once. CDR3 region: CASIPDSGGKTQYF. As DNA, the CDR3 is TGTGCCAGCATACCCGACTCGGGGGGTAAGACCCAGTACTTC. The gene calls are TRBV5-5 and TRBJ2-5; 7 nucleotides line up with TRBD2. With V trimmed by 6 bases and J by 6 bases, 11 bases remained unmatched. From germline, CDR1 is SGHKS and CDR2 YYEKEE (reference sequence). The CDR3 consists of 14 residues.

J is TRBJ1-6 and V is TRBV19; D might be TRBD1 (6 bases). V was shortened by 7 bases and J by 4 bases, with 14 bases between the two germline ends. The CDR3 length is 15 residues. Germline V gene data show CDR1 as LNHDA and CDR2 as SQIVND (reference sequence). CDR3 sequence (DNA): TGTGCCAGTAAAGGGCGGACAGATTATAATTCACCCCTCCACTTT. Translated, it gives CASKGRTDYNSPLHF.

This clone was observed a handful of times. V gene TRBV6-5 combines with J gene TRBJ1-1, with 9 bases lining up with TRBD1. The CDR3 has 14 amino acids. The V gene end was trimmed by 9 bases and the J gene end by 0 bases; junction bases not matched to a gene: 5. CDR1 and CDR2 from the germline V gene are MNHEY and SVGAGI. In nucleotides, the CDR3 is TGTGCCAGTCTTAGGGACAGGGTGAACACTGAAGCTTTCTTT. It specifies CASLRDRVNTEAFF.

V and J are TRBV21-1 and TRBJ1-5; the table's D gene call, TRBD1, was not cross checked with the DNA. TRBV21-1 is labeled a pseudogene. There are 16 residues in the CDR3. CDR3 DNA: TGTGCCAGCAGGTTCAGTCTAAGGGGTAACAATCAGCCCCAGCATTTT. This codes for CASRFSLRGNNQPQHF.

The V gene is TRBV18, the J gene TRBJ1-5, with 12 positions matching TRBD1. Germline-derived CDR1 and CDR2 are KGHSH and LQKENI. There are 16 residues in the CDR3. Losses at the gene ends were 6 bases for V and 5 bases for J; bases not matched to a gene: 8. CDR3 sequence (DNA): TGTGCCAGCTCCCGACTGGGACAGGGGGCGTATCAGCCCCAGCATTTT. It specifies CASSRLGQGAYQPQHF.